The 7 T cell receptor beta chains presented below share a single source sample, sequenced in a study of blood T cell repertoires in COVID-19. Data came from immunoSEQ multiplex PCR; TCRdb stores just in-frame clones and leaves some out. The sample records 340,000 or so clones, 65% to 90% being singletons. Sequenced: PBMCs or T cells enriched from blood (not recorded which). Every receptor here comes from a woman in her forties with acute COVID-19.

The CDR3 region has the DNA TGTGCCAGCATACCGGGACACACAAACTATGGCTACACCTTC. As protein: CASIPGHTNYGYTF. This chain joins TRBV28 and TRBJ1-2, with D maybe TRBD1 (6 bases). CDR1 and CDR2 from the germline V gene are MDHEN and SYDVKM. V was pared by 7 bases and J by 2 bases, with 14 bases between. The CDR3 is made up of 14 amino acids.

J is TRBJ2-2 and V is TRBV11-2; TRBD2 agrees at 8 bases. The V segment lost 5 bases and the J segment 6 bases; nucleotides outside the gene matches: 14. The CDR3 loop spans 17 amino acids. In germline, CDR1 is SGHAT, CDR2 FQNNGV. The CDR3 region has the DNA TGTGCCAGCAGCCGTGCGGCGACGGGGGGGCTGCCCGGGGAGCTGTTTTTT. Protein product: CASSRAATGGLPGELFF.

The chain couples TRBV2 to TRBJ2-2, with 10 nucleotides matching TRBD2. There are 17 residues in the CDR3. Germline V gene data show CDR1 as SNHLY and CDR2 as FYNNEI. Unmatched junction bases numbered 9, after V lost 5 bases and J lost 3 bases. CDR3 DNA: TGTGCCAGCAGTTTACTAGCGGGAAATTTAGACACCGGGGAGCTGTTTTTT. Translation: CASSLLAGNLDTGELFF.

The chain has TRBV5-4 and TRBJ1-3; no clear D gene. Trimming took off 2 bases at V and 0 bases at J, with 6 bases between the two ends. This CDR3 is built from 14 residues. Germline-derived CDR1 and CDR2 are SGHNT and YYREEE (reference sequence). The CDR3 here is CASSFGASGNTIYF. The DNA for the CDR3 is TGTGCCAGCAGCTTCGGAGCCTCTGGAAACACCATATATTTT. Complete variable domain (other parts from reference TRBV5-4 and TRBJ1-3): ETGVTQSPTHLIKTRGQQVTLRCSSQSGHNTVSWYQQALGQGPQFIFQYYREEENGRGNFPPRFSGLQFPNYSSELNVNALELDDSALYLCASSFGASGNTIYFGEGSWLTVV.

J is TRBJ1-2 and V is TRBV5-1; no clear D. Germline CDR1 is SGHRS and CDR2 is YFSETQ. Trimming removed 4 bases at V and 8 bases at J, with 12 bases between. The length of the CDR3 is 12 residues. The CDR3, as DNA: TGCGCCAGCAGCGTAGTGGGCGACGGCTACACCTTC. Protein: CASSVVGDGYTF.

The chain has TRBV11-2 and TRBJ2-1; weak D call: TRBD2 (5 bases). Germline V gene sequence: CDR1 SGHAT, CDR2 FQNNGV. The CDR3 contains 17 residues. Trimming took 4 bases from V and 3 from J, leaving 19 bases between them. The CDR3 region has the DNA TGTGCCAGCAGCTCCTTCCCAGATTTTGGAGGCTACAATGAGCAGTTCTTC. It translates to CASSSFPDFGGYNEQFF.

The chain combines TRBV5-1 with TRBJ2-7; 9 positions match TRBD2. CDR3 length equals 16 residues. The V segment lost 4 bases and the J segment 0 bases; nucleotides outside the gene matches: 8. CDR1 and CDR2 (germline): SGHRS, YFSETQ. CDR3 coding DNA: TGCGCCAGCAGCCAACTTCCTAGCGGGGACTCCTACGAGCAGTACTTC. Residues: CASSQLPSGDSYEQYF.